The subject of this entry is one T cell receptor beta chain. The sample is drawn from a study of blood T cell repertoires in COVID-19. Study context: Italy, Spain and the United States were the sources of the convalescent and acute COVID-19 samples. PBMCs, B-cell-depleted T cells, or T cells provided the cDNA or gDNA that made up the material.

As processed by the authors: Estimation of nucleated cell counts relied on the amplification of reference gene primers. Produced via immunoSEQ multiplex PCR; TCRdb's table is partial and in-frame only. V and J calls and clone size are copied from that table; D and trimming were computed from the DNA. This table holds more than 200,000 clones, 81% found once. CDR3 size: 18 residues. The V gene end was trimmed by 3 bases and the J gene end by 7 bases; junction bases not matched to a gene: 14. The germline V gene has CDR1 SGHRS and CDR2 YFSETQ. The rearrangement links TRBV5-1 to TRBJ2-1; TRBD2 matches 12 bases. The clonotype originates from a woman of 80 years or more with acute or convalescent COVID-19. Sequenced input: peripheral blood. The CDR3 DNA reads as TGCGCCAGCAGCTACCAGACTAGCGGGGGACGGTCGGGAAATGAGCAGTTCTTC. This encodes CASSYQTSGGRSGNEQFF.